This T cell receptor beta chain came from a study of blood T cells in healthy people across ages. V was pared by 3 bases and J by 11 bases, with 3 bases of the junction left unmatched. CDR3 length: 12 residues. Germline V lookup: CDR1 GTSNPN, CDR2 SVGIG (reference sequence). Alongside a J-beta primer mix, a sample-barcoded 5' primer served in a second PCR lasting about 7 to 11 cycles. Each cDNA was tagged by a template-switch adaptor containing 12 random nucleotides. TCRdb itself ran the 5' RACE reads through MiXCR, one entry per CDR3 protein. In the table there are 800,000 to 900,000 distinct CDR3 sequences, about 59% of which are singletons. As regards this clonotype: Its matching antigen is unknown.

Study-level points and caveats: PBMC samples, being unsorted, prevented any conclusive comparison of naive and antigen-experienced cells. Estimates based on one million T cells were treated as lower bounds.

The chain has TRBV30 and TRBJ1-6; 8 bases are a match to TRBD1. The receptor comes from a young man in good health. The sequenced sample was blood. CDR3: CAWRQGDPPLHF. The CDR3 DNA reads as TGTGCCTGGAGACAGGGGGATCCACCCCTCCACTTT.